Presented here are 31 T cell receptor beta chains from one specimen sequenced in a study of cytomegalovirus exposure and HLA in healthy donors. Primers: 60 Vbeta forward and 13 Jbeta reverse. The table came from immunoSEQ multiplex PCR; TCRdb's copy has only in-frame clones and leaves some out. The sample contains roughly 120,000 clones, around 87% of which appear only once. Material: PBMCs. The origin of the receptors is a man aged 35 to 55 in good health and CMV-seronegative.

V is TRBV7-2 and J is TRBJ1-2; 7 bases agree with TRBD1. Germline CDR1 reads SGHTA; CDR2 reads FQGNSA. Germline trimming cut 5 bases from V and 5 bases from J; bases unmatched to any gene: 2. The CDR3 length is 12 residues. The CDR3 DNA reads TGTGCCAGCAGCCCGGGACAGTATGGCTACACCTTC. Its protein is CASSPGQYGYTF.

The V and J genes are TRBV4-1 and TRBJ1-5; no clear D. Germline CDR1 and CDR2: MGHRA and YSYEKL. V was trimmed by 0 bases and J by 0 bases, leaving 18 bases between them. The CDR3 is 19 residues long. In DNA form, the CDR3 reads TGCGCCAGCAGCCAAGATCCCACCGATTATTCCTATAGCAATCAGCCCCAGCATTTT. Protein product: CASSQDPTDYSYSNQPQHF.

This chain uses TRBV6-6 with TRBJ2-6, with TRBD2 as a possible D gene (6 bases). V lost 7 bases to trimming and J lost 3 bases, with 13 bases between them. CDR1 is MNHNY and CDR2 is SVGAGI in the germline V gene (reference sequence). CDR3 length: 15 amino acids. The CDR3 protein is CASNKGGSGANVLTF. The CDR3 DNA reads TGTGCCAGCAACAAAGGAGGGAGTGGGGCCAACGTCCTGACTTTC.

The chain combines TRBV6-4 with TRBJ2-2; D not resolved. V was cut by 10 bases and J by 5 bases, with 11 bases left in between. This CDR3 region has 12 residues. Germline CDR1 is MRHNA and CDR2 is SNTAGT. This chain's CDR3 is CANRGLTGELFF. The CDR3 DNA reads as TGTGCCAACCGAGGCCTTACCGGGGAGCTGTTTTTT.

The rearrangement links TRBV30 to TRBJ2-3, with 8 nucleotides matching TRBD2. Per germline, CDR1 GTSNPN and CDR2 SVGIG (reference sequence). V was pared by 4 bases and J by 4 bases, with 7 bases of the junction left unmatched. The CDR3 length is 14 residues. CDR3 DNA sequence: TGTGCCTGGACTATAGCGGGAAGCGCAGATACGCAGTATTTT. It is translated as CAWTIAGSADTQYF.

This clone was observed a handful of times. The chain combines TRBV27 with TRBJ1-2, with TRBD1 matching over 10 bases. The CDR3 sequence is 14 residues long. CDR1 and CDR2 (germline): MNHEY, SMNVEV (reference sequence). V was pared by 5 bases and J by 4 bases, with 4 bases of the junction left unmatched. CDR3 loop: CASSLDRGSYGYTF. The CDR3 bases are TGTGCCAGCAGTCTGGACAGGGGGAGCTATGGCTACACCTTC.

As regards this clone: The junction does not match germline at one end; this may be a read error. CDR3 in DNA: TGTGCCAGCAGTTTGGCGGACAGGGGATCAGGAGGCTACACCTTC. Its protein product is CASSLADRGSGGYTF. This sequence joins TRBV5-4 and TRBJ1-2; 9 bases map to TRBD1. Germline CDR1 and CDR2: SGHNT and YYREEE (reference sequence). The CDR3 consists of 15 residues. Together with reference TRBV5-4 and TRBJ1-2, the CDR3 gives the full variable domain: ETGVTQSPTHLIKTRGQQVTLRCSSQSGHNTVSWYQQALGQGPQFIFQYYREEENGRGNFPPRFSGLQFPNYSSELNVNALELDDSALYLCASSLADRGSGGYTFGSGTRLTVV.

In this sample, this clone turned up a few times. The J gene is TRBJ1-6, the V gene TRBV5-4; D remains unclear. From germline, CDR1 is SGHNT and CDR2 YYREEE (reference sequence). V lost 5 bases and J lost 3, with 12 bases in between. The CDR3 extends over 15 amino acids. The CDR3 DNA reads TGTGCCAGCAGTTCCGGGGTAGGCTATAATTCACCCCTCCACTTT. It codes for CASSSGVGYNSPLHF.

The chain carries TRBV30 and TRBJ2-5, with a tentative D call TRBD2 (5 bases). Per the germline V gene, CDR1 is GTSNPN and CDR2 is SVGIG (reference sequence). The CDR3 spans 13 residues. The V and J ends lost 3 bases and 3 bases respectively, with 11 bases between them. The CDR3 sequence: CAWSEGRKETQYF. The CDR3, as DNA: TGTGCCTGGAGCGAGGGCCGTAAAGAGACCCAGTACTTC. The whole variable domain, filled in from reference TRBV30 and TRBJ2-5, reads SQTIHQWPATLVQPVGSPLSLECTVEGTSNPNLYWYRQAAGRGLQLLFYSVGIGQISSEVPQNLSASRPQDRQFILSSKKLLLSDSGFYLCAWSEGRKETQYFGPGTRLLVL.

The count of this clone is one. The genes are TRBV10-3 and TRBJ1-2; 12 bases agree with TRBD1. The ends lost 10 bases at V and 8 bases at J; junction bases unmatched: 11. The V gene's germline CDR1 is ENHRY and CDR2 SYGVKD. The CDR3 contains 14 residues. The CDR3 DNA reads TGTGCCAACTCCATGGGACAGGGGGCTTTCGGCTACACCTTC. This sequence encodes CANSMGQGAFGYTF.

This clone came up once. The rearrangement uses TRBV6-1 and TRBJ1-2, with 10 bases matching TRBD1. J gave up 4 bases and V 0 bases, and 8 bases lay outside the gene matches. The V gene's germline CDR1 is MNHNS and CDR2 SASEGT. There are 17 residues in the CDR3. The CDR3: CASSEAWGTGVPYGYTF. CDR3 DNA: TGTGCCAGCAGTGAAGCGTGGGGGACAGGGGTCCCCTATGGCTACACCTTC.

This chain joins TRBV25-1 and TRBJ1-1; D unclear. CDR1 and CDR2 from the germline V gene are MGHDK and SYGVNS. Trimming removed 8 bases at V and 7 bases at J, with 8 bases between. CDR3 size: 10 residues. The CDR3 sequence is CASRGGEAFF. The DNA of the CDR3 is TGTGCCAGCCGGGGTGGTGAAGCTTTCTTT. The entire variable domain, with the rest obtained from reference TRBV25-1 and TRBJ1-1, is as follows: EADIYQTPRYLVIGTGKKITLECSQTMGHDKMYWYQQDPGMELHLIHYSYGVNSTEKGDLSSESTVSRIRTEHFPLTLESARPSHTSQYLCASRGGEAFFGQGTRLTVV.

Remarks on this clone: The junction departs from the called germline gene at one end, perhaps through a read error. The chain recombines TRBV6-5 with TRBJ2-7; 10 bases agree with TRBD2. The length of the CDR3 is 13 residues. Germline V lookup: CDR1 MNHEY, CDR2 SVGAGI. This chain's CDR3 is CASRPDASGGWVF. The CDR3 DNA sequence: TGTGCCAGCAGACCAGATGCTAGCGGGGGATGGGTCTTC.

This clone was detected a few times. The CDR3 region has the DNA TGCGCCAGCAGTGAGGGGACAGGTGGCTACACCTTC. Protein product: CASSEGTGGYTF. This chain uses TRBV10-2 with TRBJ1-2, with TRBD1 matching over 8 bases. The V gene end was trimmed by 2 bases and the J gene end by 7 bases; junction bases not matched to a gene: 0. The CDR3 length is 12 residues. Per germline, CDR1 WSHSY and CDR2 SAAADI.

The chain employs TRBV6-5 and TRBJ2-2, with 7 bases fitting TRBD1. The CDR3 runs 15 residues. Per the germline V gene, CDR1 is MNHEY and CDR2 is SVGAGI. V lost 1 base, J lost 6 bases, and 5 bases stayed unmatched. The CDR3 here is CASSYFPDRSGELFF. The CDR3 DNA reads TGTGCCAGCAGTTACTTCCCGGACAGGTCCGGGGAGCTGTTTTTT.

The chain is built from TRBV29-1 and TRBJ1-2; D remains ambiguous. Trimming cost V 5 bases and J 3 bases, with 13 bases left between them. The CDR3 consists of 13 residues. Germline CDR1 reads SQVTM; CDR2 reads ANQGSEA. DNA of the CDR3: TGCAGCGTTATGGGCACCCTACACTATGGCTACACCTTC. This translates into CSVMGTLHYGYTF.

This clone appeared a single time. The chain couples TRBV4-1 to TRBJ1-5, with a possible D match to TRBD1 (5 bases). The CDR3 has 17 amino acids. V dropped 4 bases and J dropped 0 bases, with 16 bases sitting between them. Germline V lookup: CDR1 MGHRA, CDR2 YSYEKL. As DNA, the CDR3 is TGCGCCAGCAGCCTGGGGGGGGATCCCTATAGCAATCAGCCCCAGCATTTT. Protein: CASSLGGDPYSNQPQHF.

CDR3: CASSWGGAGAYNEQFF. CDR3 nucleotide sequence: TGTGCCAGCAGCTGGGGCGGAGCGGGGGCCTACAATGAGCAGTTCTTC. This chain uses TRBV7-9 with TRBJ2-1; TRBD2 agrees at 8 bases. The germline V gene has CDR1 SEHNR and CDR2 FQNEAQ (reference sequence). The CDR3 contains 16 residues. V gave up 4 bases and J gave up 2 bases; unmatched junction bases: 7.

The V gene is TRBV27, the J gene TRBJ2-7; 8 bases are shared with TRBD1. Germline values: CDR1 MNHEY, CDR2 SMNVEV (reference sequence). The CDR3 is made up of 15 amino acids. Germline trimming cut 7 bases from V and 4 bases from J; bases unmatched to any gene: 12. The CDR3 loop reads CASISTGVGAYEQYF. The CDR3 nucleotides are TGTGCCAGCATCTCGACAGGGGTCGGGGCTTACGAGCAGTACTTC.

CDR3 nucleotide sequence: TGTGCCAGCAGTTTACAGGGGGCGGGCACCGGGGAGCTGTTTTTT. The encoded protein is CASSLQGAGTGELFF. J is TRBJ2-2 and V is TRBV2, with 9 positions matching TRBD1. CDR3 length: 15 residues. Germline trimming cut 5 bases from V and 4 bases from J; bases unmatched to any gene: 5. In germline, CDR1 is SNHLY, CDR2 FYNNEI.

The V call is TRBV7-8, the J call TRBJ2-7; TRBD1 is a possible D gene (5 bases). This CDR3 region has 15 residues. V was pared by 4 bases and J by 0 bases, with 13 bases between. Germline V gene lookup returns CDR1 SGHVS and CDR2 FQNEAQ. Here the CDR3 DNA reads TGTGCCAGCAGCTATGGACACGTTAGCTCCTACGAGCAGTACTTC. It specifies CASSYGHVSSYEQYF.

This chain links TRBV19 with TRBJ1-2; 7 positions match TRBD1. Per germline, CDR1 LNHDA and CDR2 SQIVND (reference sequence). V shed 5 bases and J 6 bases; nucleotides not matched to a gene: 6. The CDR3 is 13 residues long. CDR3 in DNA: TGTGCCAGTAGTCTTGGACAGGCGCATGGCTACACCTTC. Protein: CASSLGQAHGYTF.

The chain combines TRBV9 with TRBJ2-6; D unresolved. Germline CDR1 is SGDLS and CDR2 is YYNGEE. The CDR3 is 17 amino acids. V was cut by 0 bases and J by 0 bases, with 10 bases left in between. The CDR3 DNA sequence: TGTGCCAGCAGCGTAGTAACAAACCCCTCTGGGGCCAACGTCCTGACTTTC. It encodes CASSVVTNPSGANVLTF.

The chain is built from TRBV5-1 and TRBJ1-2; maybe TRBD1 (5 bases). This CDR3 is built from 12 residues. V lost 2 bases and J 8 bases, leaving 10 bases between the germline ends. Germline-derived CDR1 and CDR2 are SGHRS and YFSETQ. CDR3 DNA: TGCGCCAGCAGCTTTGCGGGGGACGGCTACACCTTC. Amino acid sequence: CASSFAGDGYTF.

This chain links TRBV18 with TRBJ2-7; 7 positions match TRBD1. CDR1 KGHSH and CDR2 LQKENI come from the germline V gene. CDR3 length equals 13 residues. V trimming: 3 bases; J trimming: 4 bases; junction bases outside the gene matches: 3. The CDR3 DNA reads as TGTGCCAGCTCACCCCAGGGGGAATACGAGCAGTACTTC. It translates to CASSPQGEYEQYF. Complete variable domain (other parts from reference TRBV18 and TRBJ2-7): NAGVMQNPRHLVRRRGQEARLRCSPMKGHSHVYWYRQLPEEGLKFMVYLQKENIIDESGMPKERFSAEFPKEGPSILRIQQVVRGDSAAYFCASSPQGEYEQYFGPGTRLTVT.

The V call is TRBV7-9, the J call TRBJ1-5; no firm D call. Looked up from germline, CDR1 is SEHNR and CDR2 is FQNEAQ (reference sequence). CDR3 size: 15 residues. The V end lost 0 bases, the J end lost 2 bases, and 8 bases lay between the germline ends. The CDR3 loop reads CASSLAGFGNQPQHF. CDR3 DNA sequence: TGTGCCAGCAGCTTAGCGGGCTTCGGCAATCAGCCCCAGCATTTT.

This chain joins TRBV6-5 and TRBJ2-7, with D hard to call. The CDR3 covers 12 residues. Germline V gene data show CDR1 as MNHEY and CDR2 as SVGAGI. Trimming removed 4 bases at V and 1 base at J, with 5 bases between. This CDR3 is CASSSLSYEQYF. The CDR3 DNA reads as TGTGCCAGCAGTTCTCTTTCCTACGAGCAGTACTTC.

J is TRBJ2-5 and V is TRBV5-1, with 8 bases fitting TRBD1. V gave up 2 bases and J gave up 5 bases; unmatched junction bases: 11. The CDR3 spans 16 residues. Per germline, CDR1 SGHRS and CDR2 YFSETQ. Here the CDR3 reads CASSFSGQGGTETQYF. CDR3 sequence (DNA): TGCGCCAGCAGCTTTTCAGGACAGGGAGGCACGGAGACCCAGTACTTC.

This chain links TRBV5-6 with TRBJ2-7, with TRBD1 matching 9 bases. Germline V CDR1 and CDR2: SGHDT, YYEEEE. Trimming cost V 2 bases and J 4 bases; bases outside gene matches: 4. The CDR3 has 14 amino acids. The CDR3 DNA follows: TGTGCCAGCAGCTTACAGGGGGCATTATACGAGCAGTACTTC. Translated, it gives CASSLQGALYEQYF.

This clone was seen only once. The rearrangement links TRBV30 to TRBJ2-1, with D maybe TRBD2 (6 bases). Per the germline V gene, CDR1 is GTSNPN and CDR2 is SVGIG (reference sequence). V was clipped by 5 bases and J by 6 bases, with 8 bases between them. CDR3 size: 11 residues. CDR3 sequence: CAWQTSNEQFF. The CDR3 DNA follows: TGTGCCTGGCAGACTAGCAATGAGCAGTTCTTC.

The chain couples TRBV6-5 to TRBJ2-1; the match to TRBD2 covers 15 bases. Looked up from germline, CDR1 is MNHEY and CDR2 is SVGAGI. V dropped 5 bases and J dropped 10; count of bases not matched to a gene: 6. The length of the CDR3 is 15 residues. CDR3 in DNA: TGTGCCAGCAGTCGAGGAGGGACTAGCGGGGGGGAGCAGTTCTTC. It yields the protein CASSRGGTSGGEQFF.